Listed here are 27 T cell receptor beta chains from one sample, sequenced in a study of T cell responses to AZD1222 COVID-19 vaccine. Here immunoSEQ multiplex PCR was the method, and the copy in TCRdb shows in-frame clones only, minus some. Altogether under 200,000 clones are present, around 90% being singletons, with the ten largest covering less than 4.5%. The starting material was peripheral blood, obtained 28 days after the second dose of the MenACWY control vaccine. The origin of the receptors is an adult who received the MenACWY meningococcal vaccine as a control.

The genes are TRBV28 and TRBJ1-4; D is possibly TRBD1 (5 bases). The CDR3 spans 13 residues. CDR1 is MDHEN and CDR2 is SYDVKM in the germline V gene. The V gene lost 4 bases and the J gene lost 5 bases, with 8 bases spanning the gap. The CDR3 region has the DNA TGTGCCAGCAGTTGGGACTCAAATGAAAAACTGTTTTTT. Amino acids: CASSWDSNEKLFF.

The rearrangement joins TRBV7-4 to TRBJ1-5, with 11 bases identical to TRBD1. The CDR3 sequence is 17 residues long. Germline-derived CDR1 and CDR2 are SGHVT and SQSDAQ. V shed 1 base, J shed 0 bases, and the junction held 2 bases outside the gene matches. The CDR3 DNA reads as TGTGCCAGCAGCTTAGTGGGGACAGGGGGTAGCAATCAGCCCCAGCATTTT. Translating gives CASSLVGTGGSNQPQHF.

CDR3 in DNA: TGTGCCAGTAGTATAGTGGTGAACACTGAAGCTTTCTTT. The encoded protein is CASSIVVNTEAFF. The J gene is TRBJ1-1, the V gene TRBV19; D is unresolved. In germline, CDR1 is LNHDA, CDR2 SQIVND (reference sequence). Trimming pared 1 base from V and 0 bases from J, leaving 3 bases between. The CDR3 has 13 amino acids. Full variable domain (remainder filled in from reference TRBV19 and TRBJ1-1): DGGITQSPKYLFRKEGQNVTLSCEQNLNHDAMYWYRQDPGQGLRLIYYSQIVNDFQKGDIAEGYSVSREKKESFPLTVTSAQKNPTAFYLCASSIVVNTEAFFGQGTRLTVV.

The gene calls are TRBV24-1 and TRBJ2-5, with D perhaps TRBD1 or TRBD2 (5 bases each). Germline V gene data show CDR1 as KGHDR and CDR2 as SFDVKD. V was shortened by 4 bases and J by 5 bases, with 10 bases between the two germline ends. The CDR3 runs to 13 residues. The CDR3 DNA reads TGTGCCACCAGTGAGGGGGTTTGGGAGACCCAGTACTTC. It is translated as CATSEGVWETQYF.

The chain carries TRBV3-1 (or the pseudogene TRBV3-2) and TRBJ1-2, with TRBD1 as a possible D gene (6 bases). The germline V gene encodes CDR1 LGHDT and CDR2 YNNKEL (reference sequence). This CDR3 spans 15 amino acids. V lost 0 bases, J lost 7 bases, and 15 bases lay in between. CDR3 bases: TGTGCCAGCAGCCAAGATCTTGGGGGGGCGCGTGGCTACACCTTC. Amino acids: CASSQDLGGARGYTF.

CDR3 bases: TGCGCCAGCAGCCAAGCCCCAATGACTAGCGTCAACACCGGGGAGCTGTTTTTT. Translating it yields CASSQAPMTSVNTGELFF. This chain uses TRBV4-3 with TRBJ2-2; TRBD2 matches 8 bases. The germline V gene has CDR1 LGHNA and CDR2 YSLEER. J gave up 2 bases and V 1 base, and 9 bases lay outside the gene matches. The CDR3 is made up of 18 amino acids.

The V call is TRBV9, the J call TRBJ1-3; 7 nucleotides align to TRBD1. Germline CDR1 is SGDLS and CDR2 is YYNGEE. This CDR3 has 16 residues. V gave up 0 bases and J gave up 1 base; unmatched junction bases: 4. CDR3 amino acids: CASSVGEGASGNTIYF. The CDR3 nucleotides read TGTGCCAGCAGCGTAGGGGAGGGGGCTTCTGGAAACACCATATATTTT.

The count of this clone is one. The chain has TRBV6-5 and TRBJ2-7; possibly TRBD1 for D (5 bases). Germline loops: CDR1 MNHEY, CDR2 SVGAGI. This CDR3 contains 15 residues. The germline V and J ends were trimmed by 0 bases and 3 bases, with 12 bases remaining between them. The CDR3 region is CASSYSGQGNYEQYF. The CDR3 region has the DNA TGTGCCAGCAGTTACTCCGGGCAGGGTAACTACGAGCAGTACTTC.

This sequence joins TRBV7-9 and TRBJ2-3; possibly TRBD1 for D (5 bases). Trimming cost V 5 bases and J 2 bases, with 11 bases left between them. Germline CDR1 reads SEHNR; CDR2 reads FQNEAQ (reference sequence). The CDR3 is made up of 14 amino acids. This CDR3 reads CASSPRGSTDTQYF. In DNA form, the CDR3 reads TGTGCCAGCAGCCCAAGGGGTTCCACAGATACGCAGTATTTT.

CDR3 loop: CASRPSSGRYEQYF. The CDR3 DNA follows: TGTGCCAGCCGGCCGTCTAGCGGCCGCTACGAGCAGTACTTC. The V call is TRBV5-5, the J call TRBJ2-7; 7 bases agree with TRBD2. Germline CDR1 and CDR2: SGHKS and YYEKEE (reference sequence). The CDR3 consists of 14 residues. With 7 bases clipped from V and 3 bases from J, the junction kept 10 bases outside the gene matches.

V gene TRBV6-2 or TRBV6-3 combines with J gene TRBJ1-4; the match to TRBD1 covers 11 bases. J was trimmed by 5 bases and V by 5 bases; bases with no gene match: 4. This CDR3 spans 15 amino acids. Per germline, CDR1 MNHEY and CDR2 SVGEGT. CDR3 loop: CASSTGTGGNEKLFF. CDR3 sequence (DNA): TGTGCCAGCAGTACCGGGACAGGGGGAAATGAAAAACTGTTTTTT.

V usage is TRBV27 and J usage is TRBJ1-2, with D possibly being TRBD1 (5 bases). Germline V lookup: CDR1 MNHEY, CDR2 SMNVEV (reference sequence). The CDR3 runs 13 residues. Trimming took 2 bases from V and 8 from J, leaving 12 bases between them. For the CDR3, the DNA is TGTGCCAGCAGTTTACAGGGTCGCGCGGGCTACACCTTC. This encodes CASSLQGRAGYTF.

The chain has TRBV10-3 and TRBJ2-7; the match to TRBD2 covers 9 bases. Per germline, CDR1 ENHRY and CDR2 SYGVKD. Trimming removed 4 bases from V and 5 bases from J; junction bases left unmatched: 18. The CDR3 length is 18 residues. The CDR3 loop reads CAISGSTTVAGDADEQYF. The CDR3 coding sequence is TGTGCCATCAGTGGATCGACTACGGTAGCGGGAGACGCCGACGAGCAGTACTTC.

The V gene is TRBV7-2, the J gene TRBJ2-7, with 7 positions matching TRBD1. There are 14 residues in the CDR3. J gave up 4 bases and V 1 base, and 4 bases lay outside the gene matches. The germline V gene has CDR1 SGHTA and CDR2 FQGNSA. This chain's CDR3 is CASSLGTGPYEQYF. CDR3 nucleotide sequence: TGTGCCAGCAGCTTAGGGACAGGCCCTTACGAGCAGTACTTC.

The CDR3 reads CASSRPGTGNTGELFF. Here the CDR3 DNA reads TGTGCCAGCAGTCGGCCCGGGACAGGGAACACCGGGGAGCTGTTTTTT. The genes are TRBV28 and TRBJ2-2; TRBD1 matches at 8 bases. The CDR3 is made up of 16 amino acids. Unmatched junction bases numbered 6, after V lost 5 bases and J lost 1 base. Germline V CDR1 and CDR2: MDHEN, SYDVKM.

A single count supports this clone. The genes are TRBV27 and TRBJ2-2, with a possible D match to TRBD1 (5 bases). Germline values: CDR1 MNHEY, CDR2 SMNVEV (reference sequence). The CDR3 is 16 residues long. V dropped 6 bases and J dropped 5 bases, with 19 bases sitting between them. CDR3 nucleotide sequence: TGTGCCAGCAGCGTAGAAAGACAGTCTCGGACCGGGGAGCTGTTTTTT. It encodes CASSVERQSRTGELFF.

The V and J genes are TRBV18 and TRBJ1-1; D perhaps matches TRBD1 (5 bases). V was pared by 2 bases and J by 0 bases, with 13 bases between. Germline loops: CDR1 KGHSH, CDR2 LQKENI. This CDR3 contains 16 residues. This CDR3 reads CASSPVRQPMNTEAFF. CDR3 bases: TGTGCCAGCTCACCAGTCAGACAGCCCATGAACACTGAAGCTTTCTTT.

Points on this clone: Its ends do not fully match the called genes, so a read error is possible. The chain is built from TRBV14 and TRBJ2-7, with D possibly being TRBD2 (5 bases). The CDR3 is made up of 13 amino acids. Germline V gene data show CDR1 as SGHDN and CDR2 as FVKESK. CDR3 in amino acids: CASRLTDSHEQYF. For the CDR3, the DNA is TGTGCCAGCAGACTCACGGACTCCCACGAGCAGTACTTC. Filled out from reference TRBV14 and TRBJ2-7, the complete variable domain reads EAGVTQFPSHSVIEKGQTVTLRCDPISGHDNLYWYRRVMGKEIKFLLHFVKESKQDESGMPNNRFLAERTGGTYSTLKVQPAELEDSGVYFCASRLTDSHEQYFGPGTRLTVT.

J is TRBJ2-5 and V is TRBV25-1; 8 nucleotides agree with TRBD1. Losses at the gene ends were 4 bases for V and 3 bases for J; bases not matched to a gene: 1. This CDR3 is 13 amino acids long. Germline lookup yields CDR1 MGHDK and CDR2 SYGVNS. CDR3 loop: CASSGQGKETQYF. CDR3 DNA: TGTGCCAGCAGTGGACAGGGGAAAGAGACCCAGTACTTC.

There are a few counts of this clone. The chain combines TRBV14 with TRBJ2-7, with 9 bases that match TRBD2. This CDR3 spans 16 amino acids. Losses at the gene ends were 4 bases for V and 5 bases for J; bases not matched to a gene: 12. Germline CDR1 is SGHDN and CDR2 is FVKESK. The CDR3 DNA follows: TGTGCCAGCAGCCCACTCGTAGCGGGAGAAGGGAACGAGCAGTACTTC. As protein: CASSPLVAGEGNEQYF.

The chain carries TRBV5-1 and TRBJ1-5; D ambiguous. Deletions cut 0 bases from V and 3 bases from J, with 7 bases between. Germline lookup yields CDR1 SGHRS and CDR2 YFSETQ. The CDR3 is made up of 14 amino acids. The CDR3: CASSLVTLNQPQHF. The CDR3 DNA sequence: TGCGCCAGCAGCTTGGTGACGCTCAATCAGCCCCAGCATTTT.

V gene TRBV10-3 combines with J gene TRBJ1-3, with D possibly being TRBD1 (6 bases). The germline V and J ends were trimmed by 8 bases and 0 bases, with 14 bases remaining between them. Germline V gene sequence: CDR1 ENHRY, CDR2 SYGVKD. The CDR3 runs to 15 residues. The CDR3 DNA is TGTGCCATCCTGGACGGGGGGCACTCTGGAAACACCATATATTTT. This translates into CAILDGGHSGNTIYF.

Only a few counts were recorded for this clone. The chain has TRBV7-2 and TRBJ1-5; tentatively, D is TRBD1 (5 bases). The CDR3 length is 14 residues. The V gene's germline CDR1 is SGHTA and CDR2 FQGNSA. V lost 5 bases, J lost 5 bases, and 13 bases lay in between. This chain's CDR3 is CASSPRRGDQPQHF. The DNA for the CDR3 is TGTGCCAGCAGCCCTCGACGGGGGGATCAGCCCCAGCATTTT.

V is TRBV6-2 or TRBV6-3 and J is TRBJ2-7, with unresolved D. V was cut by 4 bases and J by 4 bases, with 20 bases left in between. CDR3 length: 16 amino acids. Germline CDR1 is MNHEY and CDR2 is SVGEGT. The CDR3 region is CASSSTPLRKDYEQYF. CDR3 sequence (DNA): TGTGCCAGCAGTTCGACCCCCCTCCGGAAGGATTACGAGCAGTACTTC.

The V and J genes are TRBV2 and TRBJ1-5; 7 bases are a match to TRBD1. The J segment lost 5 bases and the V segment lost 5 bases, leaving 9 bases of the junction unmatched. The CDR3 consists of 15 residues. In germline, CDR1 is SNHLY, CDR2 FYNNEI. The CDR3 loop is CASSFSPGGDQPQHF. The CDR3 nucleotides read TGTGCCAGCAGTTTTAGCCCAGGGGGAGATCAGCCCCAGCATTTT.

V gene TRBV28 combines with J gene TRBJ1-4, with D tentatively TRBD1 (6 bases). The CDR3 sequence is 14 residues long. V was cut by 7 bases and J by 4 bases, with 13 bases left in between. Germline V gives CDR1 MDHEN, CDR2 SYDVKM. In DNA, the CDR3 is TGTGCCAGCAACGGGGGGGCGAATAATGAAAAACTGTTTTTT. Amino acid sequence: CASNGGANNEKLFF. The full variable domain, with the rest looked up from reference TRBV28 and TRBJ1-4, is DVKVTQSSRYLVKRTGEKVFLECVQDMDHENMFWYRQDPGLGLRLIYFSYDVKMKEKGDIPEGYSVSREKKERFSLILESASTNQTSMYLCASNGGANNEKLFFGSGTQLSVL.

DNA of the CDR3: TGTGCCAGCAGCCGGACTAGCGGGCTCTCCTACAATGAGCAGTTCTTC. This encodes CASSRTSGLSYNEQFF. The chain carries TRBV7-2 and TRBJ2-1; TRBD2 agrees at 11 bases. From germline, CDR1 is SGHTA and CDR2 FQGNSA. The CDR3 runs to 16 residues. V shed 5 bases, J shed 0 bases, and the junction held 3 bases outside the gene matches.